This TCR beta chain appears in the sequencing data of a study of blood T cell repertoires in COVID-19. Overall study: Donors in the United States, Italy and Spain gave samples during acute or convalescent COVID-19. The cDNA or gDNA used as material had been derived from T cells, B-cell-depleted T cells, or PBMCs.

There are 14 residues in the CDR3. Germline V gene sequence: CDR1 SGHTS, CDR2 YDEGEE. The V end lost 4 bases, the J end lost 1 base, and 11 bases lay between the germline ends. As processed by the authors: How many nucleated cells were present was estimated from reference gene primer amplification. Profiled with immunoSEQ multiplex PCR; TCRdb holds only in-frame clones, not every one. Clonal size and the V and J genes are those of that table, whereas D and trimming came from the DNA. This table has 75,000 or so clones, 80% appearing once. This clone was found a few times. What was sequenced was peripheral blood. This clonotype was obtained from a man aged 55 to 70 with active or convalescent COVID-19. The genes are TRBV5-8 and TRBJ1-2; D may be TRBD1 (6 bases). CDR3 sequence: CASSPRQVNYGYTF. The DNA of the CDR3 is TGTGCCAGCAGCCCCCGACAGGTTAACTATGGCTACACCTTC.